This T cell receptor beta chain was recorded in a study of beta chain features in type 1 diabetes. As to this clone: Its antigen is unidentified.

Every isolated RNA sample was fully reverse transcribed, so sequencing captured expressed TCRB transcripts. The study sequenced naive, central memory and regulatory T cell samples to an average of roughly 3.8 million reads. The data were produced by immunoSEQ multiplex PCR, yet TCRdb's version contains in-frame clones alone and is incomplete. Among roughly 180,000 clones listed, approximately 7.8% were seen once. The CDR3 loop spans 16 amino acids. Trimming left V 2 bases short and J 5 bases short, with 16 bases between. CDR1 and CDR2 from the germline V gene are MNHNY and SVGAGI (reference sequence). Study results and caveats: For TCRB rearrangement, an influence of HLA type remained unresolved here. Across all four CD4+ subsets, people with type 1 diabetes showed modestly shorter TCRB CDR3s.

Using CD45RO/CCR7/CD25/CD127/CD95/CD27, CD4+ naive, central memory, regulatory and stem cell-like memory cells were sorted. The authors obtained over 95% purity in all sorted populations. This TCR was sampled from a woman between 40 and 55 years old with type 1 diabetes. Sequenced material: central memory CD4+ T cells from blood. The V call is TRBV6-6, the J call TRBJ2-1; D unresolved. The DNA of the CDR3 is TGTGCCAGCAGTTACGACTCCCCGCTAGTGGACAATGAGCAGTTCTTC. Translation: CASSYDSPLVDNEQFF.